This T cell receptor beta chain was retrieved from a study of CD8+ T cells in alopecia areata. Extracted from the samples, RNA was reverse transcribed into cDNA to serve as the sequencing template. Sequencing used immunoSEQ multiplex PCR; TCRdb keeps in-frame clones, though not all of them. The sample has roughly 170,000 clones, 59% seen once; the top ten hold approximately 14%. This CDR3 has 14 amino acids. In germline, CDR1 is SQVTM, CDR2 ANQGSEA. V was shortened by 4 bases and J by 2 bases, with 14 bases between the two germline ends. Lesional scalp tissue (obtained by punch biopsy) and peripheral blood were collected from alopecia areata patients.

The receptor's source is a human donor with alopecia areata. V is TRBV29-1 and J is TRBJ2-5; possibly TRBD1 or TRBD2 for D (6 bases each). The specimen was CD4+ T cells sorted from blood, collected at week 0. The CDR3 here is CSVVWGDKQETQYF. CDR3 DNA: TGCAGCGTTGTTTGGGGGGACAAACAAGAGACCCAGTACTTC. The entire variable domain, with the rest obtained from reference TRBV29-1 and TRBJ2-5, is as follows: SAVISQKPSRDICQRGTSLTIQCQVDSQVTMMFWYRQQPGQSLTLIATANQGSEATYESGFVIDKFPISRPNLTFSTLTVSNMSPEDSSIYLCSVVWGDKQETQYFGPGTRLLVL.